The T cell receptor beta chain described here comes from a study of blood T cell repertoires in COVID-19. Profiled with immunoSEQ multiplex PCR; TCRdb holds only in-frame clones, not every one. Of around 150,000 clones detected, 82% appear once; the ten largest clones hold 7%. V dropped 4 bases and J dropped 5; count of bases not matched to a gene: 5. The CDR3 covers 14 residues. CDR1 MGHRA and CDR2 YSYEKL come from the germline V gene. Sequencing used peripheral blood. The TCR originated in a woman aged 35 to 49 with COVID-19, enrolled during active disease. The chain carries TRBV4-1 and TRBJ2-5; 9 bases are a match to TRBD1. For the CDR3, the DNA is TGCGCCAGCAGCCCCACAGGGGGCAGGGAGACCCAGTACTTC. This codes for CASSPTGGRETQYF.